This is a list of T cell receptor beta chains from one sample in a study of T cell repertoires and leukemia-associated antigens. MiXCR was run by TCRdb on the 5' RACE reads, yielding one entry per CDR3 protein. Found here are 10,000 to 12,000 distinct CDR3 sequences, less than 45% of them singletons; the top ten hold under 35%. For these receptors, no antigen is known. The material sequenced was CD3+ T cells sorted from blood and cultured. These receptors originate from a female donor in good health. Both conserved end residues are part of each CDR3. Each record gives: V gene, clone size, J gene, D gene, CDR3 protein, CDR3 DNA. A D gene is named only where the DNA matches it firmly. The size of a clone is reported for some rows only, either as once, few or many, or as a class for expanded clones.

V gene: TRBV28; clone size: few; J gene: TRBJ2-4; D gene: .; CDR3 protein: CASSLLMNAAKNIQYF; CDR3 DNA: TGTGCCAGCAGTCTACTAATGAATGCCGCCAAAAACATTCAGTACTTC
V gene: TRBV7-3; clone size: many; J gene: TRBJ2-7; D gene: .; CDR3 protein: CASSLNGQGPYEQYF; CDR3 DNA: TGTGCCAGCAGCTTAAATGGCCAGGGGCCCTACGAGCAGTACTTC
V gene: TRBV20-1; clone size: medium-sized; J gene: TRBJ1-1; D gene: TRBD1; CDR3 protein: CSAKDRANTEAFF; CDR3 DNA: TGCAGTGCCAAGGACAGGGCGAACACTGAAGCTTTCTTT
V gene: TRBV20-1; clone size: .; J gene: TRBJ2-1; D gene: TRBD2; CDR3 protein: CSADTGTSGRIEQFF; CDR3 DNA: TGCAGTGCTGATACCGGGACTAGCGGGAGGATTGAGCAGTTCTTC
V gene: TRBV18; clone size: many; J gene: TRBJ2-7; D gene: TRBD1; CDR3 protein: CASSNTGQGAHEQYF; CDR3 DNA: TGTGCCAGCTCTAACACGGGACAGGGGGCCCACGAGCAGTACTTC
V gene: TRBV7-2; clone size: medium-sized; J gene: TRBJ2-2; D gene: .; CDR3 protein: CASSLDTRNTGELFF; CDR3 DNA: TGTGCCAGCAGCTTAGACACTAGGAACACCGGGGAGCTGTTTTTT
V gene: TRBV5-1; clone size: .; J gene: TRBJ2-3; D gene: TRBD1; CDR3 protein: CASSPGQGKRSLGTDTQYF; CDR3 DNA: TGCGCCAGCAGCCCGGGACAGGGGAAAAGATCGCTTGGCACAGATACGCAGTATTTT
V gene: TRBV10-3; clone size: .; J gene: TRBJ2-1; D gene: TRBD2; CDR3 protein: CAIRSGSGNEQFF; CDR3 DNA: TGTGCCATCAGGAGCGGGAGTGGTAATGAGCAGTTCTTC
V gene: TRBV5-6; clone size: medium-sized; J gene: TRBJ2-1; D gene: TRBD1; CDR3 protein: CASSWDSYYNEQFF; CDR3 DNA: TGTGCCAGCAGCTGGGACAGCTACTACAATGAGCAGTTCTTC
V gene: TRBV6-6; clone size: few; J gene: TRBJ1-4; D gene: .; CDR3 protein: CARGNRLNEKLFF; CDR3 DNA: TGTGCCAGGGGGAACAGGCTTAATGAAAAACTGTTTTTT
V gene: TRBV18; clone size: many; J gene: TRBJ2-1; D gene: TRBD2; CDR3 protein: CASSPGSSGRAEQFF; CDR3 DNA: TGTGCCAGCTCACCAGGTTCTAGCGGGAGGGCCGAGCAGTTCTTC
V gene: TRBV28; clone size: .; J gene: TRBJ1-6; D gene: .; CDR3 protein: CASSFPNSPLHF; CDR3 DNA: TGTGCCAGCAGTTTTCCTAATTCACCCCTCCACTTT
V gene: TRBV11-2; clone size: .; J gene: TRBJ2-5; D gene: TRBD2; CDR3 protein: CASSFLAGLQETQYF; CDR3 DNA: TGTGCCAGCAGCTTTTTAGCGGGGTTACAAGAGACCCAGTACTTC
V gene: TRBV20-1; clone size: .; J gene: TRBJ1-6; D gene: TRBD1; CDR3 protein: CSASRQGRNSPLHF; CDR3 DNA: TGCAGTGCTAGTAGACAGGGGCGAAATTCACCCCTCCACTTT
V gene: TRBV11-2; clone size: medium-sized; J gene: TRBJ2-7; D gene: TRBD2; CDR3 protein: CASSLPPPGGTSGAPLGEQYF; CDR3 DNA: TGTGCCAGCAGCTTACCCCCCCCGGGGGGGACTAGCGGGGCCCCGTTGGGCGAGCAGTACTTC
V gene: TRBV20-1; clone size: .; J gene: TRBJ2-3; D gene: .; CDR3 protein: CSERNPANTQYF; CDR3 DNA: TGCAGTGAGCGAAATCCCGCGAATACGCAGTATTTT
V gene: TRBV20-1; clone size: .; J gene: TRBJ2-1; D gene: TRBD2; CDR3 protein: CSATTSGAHEQSF; CDR3 DNA: TGCAGTGCTACGACTAGCGGGGCCCATGAGCAGTCCTTC
V gene: TRBV20-1; clone size: few; J gene: TRBJ1-4; D gene: .; CDR3 protein: CSAPRSTDYEKLFF; CDR3 DNA: TGCAGTGCTCCTAGGTCCACAGACTATGAAAAACTGTTTTTT
V gene: TRBV5-1; clone size: .; J gene: TRBJ2-1; D gene: TRBD2; CDR3 protein: CASSPRYLAGGVNEQFF; CDR3 DNA: TGCGCCAGCAGCCCCCGGTACTTAGCGGGAGGAGTAAATGAGCAGTTCTTC
V gene: TRBV5-1; clone size: few; J gene: TRBJ2-2; D gene: TRBD2; CDR3 protein: CASCLGTSSNTGELFF; CDR3 DNA: TGCGCCAGCTGCTTGGGGACTAGCTCGAACACCGGGGAGCTGTTTTTT
V gene: TRBV6-1; clone size: large; J gene: TRBJ1-2; D gene: .; CDR3 protein: CASSEGPATINYGYTF; CDR3 DNA: TGTGCCAGCAGTGAAGGACCCGCCACAATTAACTATGGCTACACCTTC
V gene: TRBV5-1; clone size: .; J gene: TRBJ1-2; D gene: .; CDR3 protein: CASSPRSYGYTF; CDR3 DNA: TGCGCCAGCAGCCCAAGGAGCTATGGCTACACCTTC
V gene: TRBV29-1; clone size: .; J gene: TRBJ2-1; D gene: TRBD2; CDR3 protein: CSVEDLVMLAGSYNEQFF; CDR3 DNA: TGCAGCGTTGAAGATCTCGTAATGCTAGCGGGGAGCTACAATGAGCAGTTCTTC
V gene: TRBV28; clone size: .; J gene: TRBJ1-4; D gene: .; CDR3 protein: CASSVAFWEKLFF; CDR3 DNA: TGTGCCAGCTCGGTGGCGTTCTGGGAAAAACTGTTTTTT
V gene: TRBV4-3; clone size: .; J gene: TRBJ2-5; D gene: TRBD1; CDR3 protein: CAGSHPGQGQETQYF; CDR3 DNA: TGCGCCGGCAGCCACCCTGGACAGGGCCAAGAGACCCAGTACTTC
V gene: TRBV7-9; clone size: many; J gene: TRBJ2-3; D gene: TRBD1; CDR3 protein: CASQLDRVYPPDTQYF; CDR3 DNA: TGTGCCAGCCAACTGGACAGGGTTTACCCACCAGATACGCAGTATTTT
V gene: TRBV27; clone size: medium-sized; J gene: TRBJ1-6; D gene: .; CDR3 protein: CASSFGGIGSPLHF; CDR3 DNA: TGTGCCAGCAGTTTCGGGGGGATCGGTTCACCCCTCCACTTT
V gene: TRBV29-1; clone size: .; J gene: TRBJ2-1; D gene: .; CDR3 protein: CSLLTGHNEQFF; CDR3 DNA: TGCAGCTTACTTACAGGGCACAATGAGCAGTTCTTC
V gene: TRBV5-1; clone size: .; J gene: TRBJ2-1; D gene: TRBD2; CDR3 protein: CASSLGSGKPVNEQFF; CDR3 DNA: TGCGCCAGTAGCTTGGGCAGCGGGAAGCCTGTGAATGAGCAGTTCTTC
V gene: TRBV12-3/TRBV12-4; clone size: once; J gene: TRBJ2-3; D gene: TRBD2; CDR3 protein: CASRGGSGRTDTQYF; CDR3 DNA: TGTGCCAGCAGGGGGGGGAGCGGGCGCACAGATACGCAGTATTTT
V gene: TRBV7-6; clone size: medium-sized; J gene: TRBJ2-1; D gene: TRBD2; CDR3 protein: CASSLARTSGRLYNEQFF; CDR3 DNA: TGTGCCAGCAGCTTAGCGCGTACTAGCGGGAGGCTTTACAATGAGCAGTTCTTC
V gene: TRBV27; clone size: .; J gene: TRBJ2-5; D gene: TRBD2; CDR3 protein: CASSPGLAGGWETQYF; CDR3 DNA: TGTGCCAGCAGTCCGGGACTAGCGGGAGGATGGGAGACCCAGTACTTC
V gene: TRBV27; clone size: many; J gene: TRBJ2-1; D gene: TRBD1; CDR3 protein: CASNPGQVYNEQFF; CDR3 DNA: TGTGCCAGCAATCCCGGACAGGTCTACAATGAGCAGTTCTTC
V gene: TRBV7-6; clone size: .; J gene: TRBJ1-2; D gene: .; CDR3 protein: CASSLSAGGYGYTF; CDR3 DNA: TGTGCCAGCAGCTTATCTGCGGGGGGCTATGGCTACACCTTC
V gene: TRBV5-1; clone size: .; J gene: TRBJ2-7; D gene: .; CDR3 protein: CASSSIETPSEQHF; CDR3 DNA: TGCGCCAGCAGCTCCATTGAGACGCCCTCCGAGCAGCACTTC
V gene: TRBV5-1; clone size: few; J gene: TRBJ1-2; D gene: .; CDR3 protein: CASSSRAQSEGYTF; CDR3 DNA: TGCGCCAGCAGCTCGCGGGCCCAATCGGAGGGCTACACCTTC
V gene: TRBV7-2; clone size: .; J gene: TRBJ2-5; D gene: .; CDR3 protein: CASSNSGNPQETQYF; CDR3 DNA: TGTGCCAGCAGCAATTCCGGGAACCCTCAAGAGACCCAGTACTTC
V gene: TRBV4-2; clone size: few; J gene: TRBJ2-2; D gene: TRBD1; CDR3 protein: CASSDLRTGVTGELFF; CDR3 DNA: TGTGCCAGCAGCGACCTTCGGACAGGGGTGACCGGGGAGCTGTTTTTT
V gene: TRBV5-1; clone size: few; J gene: TRBJ2-3; D gene: .; CDR3 protein: CASSLSGADTQYF; CDR3 DNA: TGCGCCAGCAGCTTATCCGGGGCGGATACGCAGTATTTT
V gene: TRBV10-3; clone size: .; J gene: TRBJ2-7; D gene: TRBD1; CDR3 protein: CAIKSGTAPLEQYF; CDR3 DNA: TGTGCCATCAAATCAGGGACAGCCCCCCTCGAGCAGTACTTC
V gene: TRBV6-1; clone size: .; J gene: TRBJ2-1; D gene: TRBD2; CDR3 protein: CASFSASGNYNEQFF; CDR3 DNA: TGTGCCAGCTTCTCTGCTAGCGGGAACTACAATGAGCAGTTCTTC
V gene: TRBV7-2; clone size: many; J gene: TRBJ2-7; D gene: .; CDR3 protein: CASRMFPGTPYEQYF; CDR3 DNA: TGTGCCAGCAGGATGTTCCCAGGGACCCCCTACGAGCAGTACTTC
V gene: TRBV7-2; clone size: .; J gene: TRBJ2-7; D gene: TRBD2; CDR3 protein: CASSLEGGDSYEQYF; CDR3 DNA: TGTGCCAGCAGCTTAGAGGGAGGGGACTCCTACGAGCAGTACTTC
V gene: TRBV2; clone size: many; J gene: TRBJ1-5; D gene: TRBD1; CDR3 protein: CASRGNRGLSGNQPQHF; CDR3 DNA: TGTGCCAGCAGGGGTAACAGGGGGCTATCTGGCAATCAGCCCCAGCATTTT
V gene: TRBV4-1; clone size: .; J gene: TRBJ2-2; D gene: .; CDR3 protein: CASSQGRGGTGELFF; CDR3 DNA: TGCGCCAGCAGCCAAGGGAGGGGAGGCACCGGGGAGCTGTTTTTT
V gene: TRBV5-1; clone size: .; J gene: TRBJ2-1; D gene: TRBD1; CDR3 protein: CASSLSSNRDSEQFF; CDR3 DNA: TGCGCCAGCAGCTTGTCTTCTAATCGGGACAGTGAGCAGTTCTTC
V gene: TRBV20-1; clone size: few; J gene: TRBJ2-1; D gene: TRBD2; CDR3 protein: CSAFSGGSYNEQFF; CDR3 DNA: TGCAGTGCTTTTAGCGGGGGCTCCTACAATGAGCAGTTCTTC
V gene: TRBV20-1; clone size: few; J gene: TRBJ1-1; D gene: TRBD1; CDR3 protein: CSASEIGQGRNTEAFF; CDR3 DNA: TGCAGTGCTAGCGAAATAGGACAGGGGAGGAACACTGAAGCTTTCTTT
V gene: TRBV5-1; clone size: few; J gene: TRBJ2-7; D gene: .; CDR3 protein: CASSEITGYPQQYF; CDR3 DNA: TGCGCCAGCAGCGAGATAACGGGGTACCCCCAGCAGTACTTC
V gene: TRBV12-3/TRBV12-4; clone size: .; J gene: TRBJ1-1; D gene: .; CDR3 protein: CASSLGSLNTEAFF; CDR3 DNA: TGTGCCAGCAGTTTGGGATCCTTGAACACTGAAGCTTTCTTT
V gene: TRBV20-1; clone size: medium-sized; J gene: TRBJ2-3; D gene: TRBD2; CDR3 protein: CSARALGLAGGARDTQYF; CDR3 DNA: TGCAGTGCTAGAGCCCTGGGACTAGCGGGAGGGGCGAGAGATACGCAGTATTTT
V gene: TRBV20-1; clone size: .; J gene: TRBJ2-7; D gene: TRBD2; CDR3 protein: CSATNIAGPYYEQYF; CDR3 DNA: TGCAGTGCTACGAACATAGCGGGCCCGTACTACGAGCAGTACTTC
V gene: TRBV6-5; clone size: many; J gene: TRBJ2-1; D gene: .; CDR3 protein: CASSQLQAGNEQFF; CDR3 DNA: TGTGCCAGCAGCCAGCTCCAGGCTGGGAATGAGCAGTTCTTC
V gene: TRBV4-1; clone size: few; J gene: TRBJ1-4; D gene: .; CDR3 protein: CASSQDRTRYASNEKLFF; CDR3 DNA: TGCGCCAGCAGCCAAGATAGAACCAGGTACGCTTCTAATGAAAAACTGTTTTTT
V gene: TRBV7-8; clone size: .; J gene: TRBJ2-2; D gene: TRBD2; CDR3 protein: CASSLEGLAGEGTGELFF; CDR3 DNA: TGTGCCAGCAGCTTAGAGGGACTAGCGGGAGAGGGAACCGGGGAGCTGTTTTTT
V gene: TRBV19; clone size: .; J gene: TRBJ2-1; D gene: TRBD2; CDR3 protein: CASSIDLSSGLINERFF; CDR3 DNA: TGTGCCAGTAGTATAGATCTGTCTAGCGGACTTATCAATGAGCGGTTCTTC
V gene: TRBV20-1; clone size: .; J gene: TRBJ2-7; D gene: TRBD2; CDR3 protein: CSARGAGVYEQYF; CDR3 DNA: TGCAGTGCTAGAGGAGCGGGAGTCTACGAGCAGTACTTC